This TCR beta chain appears in the sequencing data of a study of vaccination effects on CD4 cells after COVID-19. Study at large: At 16 days and one week before vaccination, a couple of convalescent patients gave samples.

Notes on this clone: What it recognizes is unknown.

The ViraFEST assay expanded antigen-specific CD4+ T cells with viral peptide pools before sequencing. With roughly 10 days of culture completed, CD4+ T cells were isolated. According to PCR results, the person was infected with SARS-CoV-2 between March and December 2020. Measured with immunoSEQ multiplex PCR; TCRdb has only the in-frame clones, and not every one. The table records about 24,000 clones, about 72% of them present only once. Study-wide points: Convalescent patients were scarce in the study, and it lacked early post-infection timepoints. The study found that post-vaccine spike-reactive clones in convalescents were mainly new vaccine-induced clones.

Trimming shortened V by 4 bases and J by 4 bases, and 15 bases separated the two germline ends. Germline loops: CDR1 SGHRS, CDR2 YFSETQ. CDR3 length: 15 amino acids. This specimen was CD4+ T cells from PBMCs cultured with SARS-CoV-2 spike peptides, taken before COVID-19 vaccination. The chain carries TRBV5-1 and TRBJ2-1; D is ambiguous. The TCR originated in a human donor who had a prior SARS-CoV-2 infection. The CDR3 here is CASSQLPAAYNEQFF. The CDR3 nucleotides read TGCGCCAGCAGCCAACTTCCCGCGGCGTACAATGAGCAGTTCTTC.